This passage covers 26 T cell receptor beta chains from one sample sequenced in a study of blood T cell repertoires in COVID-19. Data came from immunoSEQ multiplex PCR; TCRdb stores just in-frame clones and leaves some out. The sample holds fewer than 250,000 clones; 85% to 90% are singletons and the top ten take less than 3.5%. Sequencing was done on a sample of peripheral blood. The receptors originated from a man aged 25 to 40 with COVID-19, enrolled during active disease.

CDR3 amino acids: CATKTRDRLIEDQDTEAFF. The DNA for the CDR3 is TGTGCCACCAAGACCCGGGACAGGTTGATAGAAGATCAGGACACTGAAGCTTTCTTT. The chain carries TRBV28 and TRBJ1-1, with TRBD1 identical over 8 bases. The germline V gene encodes CDR1 MDHEN and CDR2 SYDVKM. The CDR3 length is 19 residues. The V segment lost 10 bases and the J segment 3 bases; nucleotides outside the gene matches: 25.

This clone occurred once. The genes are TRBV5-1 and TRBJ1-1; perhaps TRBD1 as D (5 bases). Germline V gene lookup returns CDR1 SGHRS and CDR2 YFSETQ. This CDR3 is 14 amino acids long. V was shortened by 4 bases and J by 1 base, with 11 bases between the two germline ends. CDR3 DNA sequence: TGCGCCAGCAGCGCCCAGGGAGGGAACACTGAAGCTTTCTTT. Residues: CASSAQGGNTEAFF.

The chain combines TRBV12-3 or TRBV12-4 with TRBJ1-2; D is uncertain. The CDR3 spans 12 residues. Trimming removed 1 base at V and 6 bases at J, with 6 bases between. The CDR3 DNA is TGTGCCAGCAGTTTAGACGGGGATGGCTACACCTTC. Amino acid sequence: CASSLDGDGYTF.

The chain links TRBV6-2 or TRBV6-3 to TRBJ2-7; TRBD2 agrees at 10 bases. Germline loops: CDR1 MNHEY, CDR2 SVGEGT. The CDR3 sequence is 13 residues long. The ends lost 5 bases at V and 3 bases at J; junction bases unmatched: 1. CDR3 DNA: TGTGCCAGCAGTCGGACTAGCGGCTACGAGCAGTACTTC. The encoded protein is CASSRTSGYEQYF.

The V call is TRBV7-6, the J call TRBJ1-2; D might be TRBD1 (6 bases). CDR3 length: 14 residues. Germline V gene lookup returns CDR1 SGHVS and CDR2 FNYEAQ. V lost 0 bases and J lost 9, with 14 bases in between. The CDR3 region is CASSLALNTGSYTF. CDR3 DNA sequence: TGTGCCAGCAGCTTAGCGCTAAATACAGGGAGCTACACCTTC.

DNA for the CDR3: TGCAGCGTTGTGGCCGGGGACTATCAGCCCCAGCATTTT. Protein sequence: CSVVAGDYQPQHF. The rearrangement joins TRBV29-1 to TRBJ1-5; possibly TRBD1 for D (5 bases). V was trimmed by 4 bases and J by 5 bases, leaving 12 bases between them. This CDR3 region has 13 residues. Germline V lookup: CDR1 SQVTM, CDR2 ANQGSEA.

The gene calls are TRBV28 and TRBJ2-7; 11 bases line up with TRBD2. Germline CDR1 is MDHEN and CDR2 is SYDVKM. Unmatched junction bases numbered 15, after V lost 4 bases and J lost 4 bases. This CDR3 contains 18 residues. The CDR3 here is CASSSLLRGLAEEYEQYF. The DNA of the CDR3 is TGTGCCAGCAGTTCCCTCCTCCGGGGACTAGCGGAGGAGTACGAGCAGTACTTC. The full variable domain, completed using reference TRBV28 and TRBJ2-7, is DVKVTQSSRYLVKRTGEKVFLECVQDMDHENMFWYRQDPGLGLRLIYFSYDVKMKEKGDIPEGYSVSREKKERFSLILESASTNQTSMYLCASSSLLRGLAEEYEQYFGPGTRLTVT.

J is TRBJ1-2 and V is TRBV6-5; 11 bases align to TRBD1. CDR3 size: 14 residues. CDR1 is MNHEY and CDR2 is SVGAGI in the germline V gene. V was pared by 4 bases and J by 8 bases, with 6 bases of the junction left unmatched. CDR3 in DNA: TGTGCCAGCAGTTCTCCGGGACAGGGGGACGGCTACACCTTC. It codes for CASSSPGQGDGYTF.

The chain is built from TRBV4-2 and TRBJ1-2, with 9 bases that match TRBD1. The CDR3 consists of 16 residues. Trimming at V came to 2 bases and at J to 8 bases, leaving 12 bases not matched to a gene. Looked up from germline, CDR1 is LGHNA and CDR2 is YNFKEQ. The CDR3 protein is CASSQYQGQGIQGYTF. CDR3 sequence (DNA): TGTGCCAGCAGCCAATACCAGGGACAGGGAATTCAGGGCTACACCTTC.

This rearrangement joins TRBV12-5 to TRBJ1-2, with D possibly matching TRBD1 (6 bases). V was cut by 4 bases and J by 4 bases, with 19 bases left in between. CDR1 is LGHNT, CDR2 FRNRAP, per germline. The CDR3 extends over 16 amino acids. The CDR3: CASGWGLQGPGYGYTF. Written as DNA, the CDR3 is TGTGCTAGTGGTTGGGGACTACAGGGACCGGGCTATGGCTACACCTTC.

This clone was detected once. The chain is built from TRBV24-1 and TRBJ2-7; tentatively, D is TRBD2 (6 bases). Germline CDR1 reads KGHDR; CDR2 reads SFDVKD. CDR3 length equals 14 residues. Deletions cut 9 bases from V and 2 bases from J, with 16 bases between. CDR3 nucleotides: TGTGCCACCTCCTCCGGGACTCGAGCCTACGAGCAGTACTTC. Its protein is CATSSGTRAYEQYF.

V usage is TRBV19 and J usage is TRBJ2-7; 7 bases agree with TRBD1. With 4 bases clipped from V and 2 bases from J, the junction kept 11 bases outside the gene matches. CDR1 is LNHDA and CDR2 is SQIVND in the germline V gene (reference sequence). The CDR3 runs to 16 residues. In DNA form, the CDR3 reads TGTGCCAGTAGTAGCCCCAGTCTAACAGGGGCCTACGAGCAGTACTTC. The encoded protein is CASSSPSLTGAYEQYF.

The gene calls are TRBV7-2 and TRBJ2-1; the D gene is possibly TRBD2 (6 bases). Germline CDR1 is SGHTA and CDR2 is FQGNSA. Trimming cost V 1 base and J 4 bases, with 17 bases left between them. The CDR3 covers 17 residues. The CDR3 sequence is CASSLGSTGGIYNEQFF. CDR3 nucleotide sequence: TGTGCCAGCAGCTTAGGGTCCACCGGGGGTATTTACAATGAGCAGTTCTTC.

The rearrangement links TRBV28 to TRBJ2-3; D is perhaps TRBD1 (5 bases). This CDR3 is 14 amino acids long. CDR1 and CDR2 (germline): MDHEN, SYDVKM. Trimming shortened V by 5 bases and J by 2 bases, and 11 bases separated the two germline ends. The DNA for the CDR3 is TGTGCCAGCAGTCCAGAGACAGTCACAGATACGCAGTATTTT. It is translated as CASSPETVTDTQYF. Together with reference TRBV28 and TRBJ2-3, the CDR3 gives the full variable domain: DVKVTQSSRYLVKRTGEKVFLECVQDMDHENMFWYRQDPGLGLRLIYFSYDVKMKEKGDIPEGYSVSREKKERFSLILESASTNQTSMYLCASSPETVTDTQYFGPGTRLTVL.

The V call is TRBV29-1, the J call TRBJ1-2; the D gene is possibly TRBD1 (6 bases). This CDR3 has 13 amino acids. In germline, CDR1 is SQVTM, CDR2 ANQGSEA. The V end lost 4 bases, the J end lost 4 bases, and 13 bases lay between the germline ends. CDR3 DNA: TGCAGCGTTGTGGGGGCGCAGGGCTATGGCTACACCTTC. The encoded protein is CSVVGAQGYGYTF.

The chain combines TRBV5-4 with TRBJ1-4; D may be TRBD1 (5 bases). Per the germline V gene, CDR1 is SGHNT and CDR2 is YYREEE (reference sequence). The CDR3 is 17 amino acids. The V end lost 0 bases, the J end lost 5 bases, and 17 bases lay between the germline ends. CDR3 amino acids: CASSLGRGPGENEKLFF. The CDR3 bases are TGTGCCAGCAGCTTGGGTCGGGGCCCGGGGGAAAATGAAAAACTGTTTTTT.

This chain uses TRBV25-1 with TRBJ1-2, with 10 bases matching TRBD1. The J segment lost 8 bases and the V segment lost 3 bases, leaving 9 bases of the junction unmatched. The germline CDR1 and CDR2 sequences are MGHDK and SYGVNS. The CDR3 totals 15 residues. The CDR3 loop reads CASSEGDRGLMGYTF. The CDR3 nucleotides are TGTGCCAGCAGTGAGGGAGACAGGGGGCTAATGGGCTACACCTTC.

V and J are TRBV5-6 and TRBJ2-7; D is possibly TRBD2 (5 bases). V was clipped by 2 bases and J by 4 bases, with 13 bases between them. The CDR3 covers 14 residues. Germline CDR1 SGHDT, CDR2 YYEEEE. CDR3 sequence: CASSFKLETYEQYF. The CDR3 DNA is TGTGCCAGCAGCTTCAAACTAGAAACGTACGAGCAGTACTTC.

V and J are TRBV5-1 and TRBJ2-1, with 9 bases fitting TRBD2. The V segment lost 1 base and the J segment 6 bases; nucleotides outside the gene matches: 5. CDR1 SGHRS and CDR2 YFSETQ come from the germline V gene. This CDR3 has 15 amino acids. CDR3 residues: CASSLMAGGGNEQFF. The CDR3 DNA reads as TGCGCCAGCAGCTTGATGGCGGGAGGGGGCAATGAGCAGTTCTTC.

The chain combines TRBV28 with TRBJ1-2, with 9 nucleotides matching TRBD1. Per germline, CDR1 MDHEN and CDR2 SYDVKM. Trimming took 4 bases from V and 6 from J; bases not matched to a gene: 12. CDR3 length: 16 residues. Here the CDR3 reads CASSYLIPGQGNGYTF. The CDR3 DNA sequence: TGTGCCAGCAGTTATTTAATTCCCGGACAGGGGAATGGCTACACCTTC.

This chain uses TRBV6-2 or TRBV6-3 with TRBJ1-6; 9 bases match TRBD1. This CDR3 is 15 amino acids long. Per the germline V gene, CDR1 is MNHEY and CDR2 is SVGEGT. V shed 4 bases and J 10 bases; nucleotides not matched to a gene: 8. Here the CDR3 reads CASSWTGDSGSPLHF. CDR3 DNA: TGTGCCAGCAGTTGGACAGGGGACAGCGGGTCACCCCTCCACTTT.

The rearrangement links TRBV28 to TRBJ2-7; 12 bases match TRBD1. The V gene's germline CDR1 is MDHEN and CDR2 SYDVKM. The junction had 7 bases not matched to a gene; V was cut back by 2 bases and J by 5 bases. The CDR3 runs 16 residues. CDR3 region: CASSLLGTGGSNEQYF. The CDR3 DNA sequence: TGTGCCAGCAGTTTACTGGGGACAGGGGGCTCTAACGAGCAGTACTTC.

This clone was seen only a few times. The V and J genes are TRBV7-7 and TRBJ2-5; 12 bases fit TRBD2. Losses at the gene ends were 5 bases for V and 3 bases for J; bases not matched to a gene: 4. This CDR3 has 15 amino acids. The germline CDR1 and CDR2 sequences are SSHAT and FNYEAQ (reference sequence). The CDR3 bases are TGTGCCAGCAGCCAACTAGCGGGGGGCAAAGAGACCCAGTACTTC. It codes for CASSQLAGGKETQYF.

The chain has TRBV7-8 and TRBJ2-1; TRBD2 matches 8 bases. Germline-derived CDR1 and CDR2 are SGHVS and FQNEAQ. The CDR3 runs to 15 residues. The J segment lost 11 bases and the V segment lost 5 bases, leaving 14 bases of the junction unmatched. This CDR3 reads CASSPRGKTSAKQFF. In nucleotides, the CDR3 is TGTGCCAGCAGCCCACGGGGAAAGACTAGCGCAAAGCAGTTCTTC. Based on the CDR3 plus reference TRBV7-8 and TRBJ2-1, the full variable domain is GAGVSQSPRYKVAKRGQDVALRCDPISGHVSLFWYQQALGQGPEFLTYFQNEAQLDKSGLPSDRFFAERPEGSVSTLKIQRTQQEDSAVYLCASSPRGKTSAKQFFGPGTRLTVL.

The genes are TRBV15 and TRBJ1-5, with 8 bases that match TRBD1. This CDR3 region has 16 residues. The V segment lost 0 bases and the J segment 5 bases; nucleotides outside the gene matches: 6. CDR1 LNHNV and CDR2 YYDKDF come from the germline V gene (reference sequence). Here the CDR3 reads CATSRDRGRGHQPQHF. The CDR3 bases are TGTGCCACCAGCAGAGATCGGGGCAGGGGGCATCAGCCCCAGCATTTT. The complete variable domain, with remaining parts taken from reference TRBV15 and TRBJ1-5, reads DAMVIQNPRYQVTQFGKPVTLSCSQTLNHNVMYWYQQKSSQAPKLLFHYYDKDFNNEADTPDNFQSRRPNTSFCFLDIRSPGLGDTAMYLCATSRDRGRGHQPQHFGDGTRLSIL.

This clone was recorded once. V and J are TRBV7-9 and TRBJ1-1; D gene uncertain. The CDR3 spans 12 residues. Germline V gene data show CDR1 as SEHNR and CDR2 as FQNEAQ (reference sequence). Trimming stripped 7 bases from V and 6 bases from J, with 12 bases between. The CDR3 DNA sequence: TGTGCCAGCAACACGGGAGCCCCTGAAGCTTTCTTT. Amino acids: CASNTGAPEAFF.